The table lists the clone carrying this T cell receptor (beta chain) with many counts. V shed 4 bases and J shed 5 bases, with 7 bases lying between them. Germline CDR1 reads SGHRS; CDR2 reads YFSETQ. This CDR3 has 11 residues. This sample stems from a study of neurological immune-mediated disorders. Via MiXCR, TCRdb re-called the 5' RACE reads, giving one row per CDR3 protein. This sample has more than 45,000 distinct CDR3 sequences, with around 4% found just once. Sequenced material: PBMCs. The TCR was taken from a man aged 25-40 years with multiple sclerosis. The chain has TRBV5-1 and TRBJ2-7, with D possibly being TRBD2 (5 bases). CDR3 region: CASSRRDEQYF. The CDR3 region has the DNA TGCGCCAGCAGCCGGCGGGACGAGCAGTACTTC.